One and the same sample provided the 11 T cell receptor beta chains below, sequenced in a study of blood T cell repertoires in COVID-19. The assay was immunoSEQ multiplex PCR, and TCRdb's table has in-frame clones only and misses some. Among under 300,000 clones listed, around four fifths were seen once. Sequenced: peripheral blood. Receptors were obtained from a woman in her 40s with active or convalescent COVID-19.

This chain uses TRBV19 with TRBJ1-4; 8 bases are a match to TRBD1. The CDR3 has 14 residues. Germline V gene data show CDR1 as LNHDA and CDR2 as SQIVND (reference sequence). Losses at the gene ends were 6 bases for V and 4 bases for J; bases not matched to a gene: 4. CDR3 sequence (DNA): TGTGCCAGTAGAGCGGGACAGGATAATGAAAAACTGTTTTTT. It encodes CASRAGQDNEKLFF.

The CDR3: CASSLARGLNTEAFF. CDR3 nucleotide sequence: TGCGCCAGCAGCTTGGCGAGAGGGCTGAACACTGAAGCTTTCTTT. The chain recombines TRBV5-1 with TRBJ1-1; D is uncertain. Germline-derived CDR1 and CDR2 are SGHRS and YFSETQ. The germline V and J ends were trimmed by 0 bases and 0 bases, with 9 bases remaining between them. The CDR3 length is 15 residues.

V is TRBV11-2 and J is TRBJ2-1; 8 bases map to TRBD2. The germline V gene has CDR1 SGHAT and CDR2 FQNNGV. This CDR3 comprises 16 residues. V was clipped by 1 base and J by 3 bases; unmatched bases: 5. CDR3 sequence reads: CASSLVNGGGYNEQFF. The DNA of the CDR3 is TGTGCCAGCAGCTTAGTCAACGGGGGGGGCTACAATGAGCAGTTCTTC. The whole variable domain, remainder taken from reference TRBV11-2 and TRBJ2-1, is EAGVAQSPRYKIIEKRQSVAFWCNPISGHATLYWYQQILGQGPKLLIQFQNNGVVDDSQLPKDRFSAERLKGVDSTLKIQPAKLEDSAVYLCASSLVNGGGYNEQFFGPGTRLTVL.

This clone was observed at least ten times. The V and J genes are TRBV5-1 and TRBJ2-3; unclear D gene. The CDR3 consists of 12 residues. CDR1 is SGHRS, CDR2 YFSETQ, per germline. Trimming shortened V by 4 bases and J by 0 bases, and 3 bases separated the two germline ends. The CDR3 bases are TGCGCCAGCAGCCCTAGCACAGATACGCAGTATTTT. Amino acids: CASSPSTDTQYF.

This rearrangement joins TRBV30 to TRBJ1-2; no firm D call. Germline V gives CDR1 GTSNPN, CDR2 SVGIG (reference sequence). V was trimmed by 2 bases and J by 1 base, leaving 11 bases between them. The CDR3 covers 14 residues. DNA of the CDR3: TGTGCCTGGAGTCCCCTCCGGAGTAACTATGGCTACACCTTC. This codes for CAWSPLRSNYGYTF.

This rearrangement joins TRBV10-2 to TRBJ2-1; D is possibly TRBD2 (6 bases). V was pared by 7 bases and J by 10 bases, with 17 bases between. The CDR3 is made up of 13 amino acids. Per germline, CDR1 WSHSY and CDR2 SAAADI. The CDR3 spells CASIGLAAGEQFF. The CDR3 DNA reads TGCGCCAGCATAGGACTGGCTGCGGGAGAGCAGTTCTTC.

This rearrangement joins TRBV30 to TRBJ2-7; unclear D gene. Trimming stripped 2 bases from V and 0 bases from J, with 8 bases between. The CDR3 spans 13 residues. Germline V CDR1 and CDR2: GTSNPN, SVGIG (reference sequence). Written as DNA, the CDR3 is TGTGCCTGGAGTATGGCCCCCTCCTACGAGCAGTACGTC. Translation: CAWSMAPSYEQYV.

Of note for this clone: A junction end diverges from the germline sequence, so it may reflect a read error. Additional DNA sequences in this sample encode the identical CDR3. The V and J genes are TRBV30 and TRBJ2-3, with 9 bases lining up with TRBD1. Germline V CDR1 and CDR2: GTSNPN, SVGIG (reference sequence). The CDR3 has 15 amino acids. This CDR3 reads CAWSSTGGLADTQYF. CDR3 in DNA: TGTGCCTGGAGCTCTACAGGGGGCTTAGCAGATACACAGTATTTT.

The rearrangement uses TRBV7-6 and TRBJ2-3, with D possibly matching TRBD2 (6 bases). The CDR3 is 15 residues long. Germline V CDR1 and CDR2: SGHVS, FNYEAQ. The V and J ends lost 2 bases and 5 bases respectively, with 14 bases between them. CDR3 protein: CASSLSSVLRDTQYF. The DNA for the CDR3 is TGTGCCAGCAGCTTATCTAGCGTTTTAAGAGATACGCAGTATTTT.

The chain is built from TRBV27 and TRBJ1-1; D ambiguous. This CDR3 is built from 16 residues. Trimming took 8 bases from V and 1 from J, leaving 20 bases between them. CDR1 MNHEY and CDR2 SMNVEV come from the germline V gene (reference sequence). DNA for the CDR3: TGTGCCAGCGGTTCCTTTGGGCCCGAAGGGAACACTGAAGCTTTCTTT. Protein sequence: CASGSFGPEGNTEAFF.

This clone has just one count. For the CDR3, the DNA is TGTGCCAGCAGTGAACTTTCAGGGGGCGGGAATAATTCACCCCTCCACTTT. Translating it yields CASSELSGGGNNSPLHF. The chain couples TRBV6-1 to TRBJ1-6; 8 nucleotides line up with TRBD1. There are 17 residues in the CDR3. Germline CDR1 and CDR2: MNHNS and SASEGT. With V trimmed by 2 bases and J by 5 bases, 8 bases remained unmatched.